The 9 T cell receptor beta chains presented below share a single source sample, sequenced in a study of cytomegalovirus exposure and HLA in healthy donors (dated by TCRdb to 2016 to 2017). Libraries were made using the immunoSEQ multiplex PCR assay. For the multiplex PCR, a mixture combining 60 forward primers for TCR Vbeta segments and 13 reverse primers for TCR Jbeta segments was used. This immuneACCESS table, as held by TCRdb, lists in-frame sequences with V and J called but not all clones. Of the missing ones, under half trace to an unresolved V gene in checked studies; the others have no known cause. The sample has 130,000 to 150,000 clones on record. The biggest ten clones account for around 1.6% of the sample. The sequenced sample consisted of PBMCs. The receptors originated from a woman aged 45-65 years in good health and CMV-seronegative.

The chain links TRBV7-7 to TRBJ1-1, with a possible D match to TRBD1 (6 bases). Germline assignment: CDR1 SSHAT and CDR2 FNYEAQ (reference sequence). Trimming pared 1 base from V and 1 base from J, leaving 10 bases between. The CDR3 extends over 15 amino acids. This CDR3 reads CASSLEKGQNTEAFF. Written as DNA, the CDR3 is TGTGCCAGCAGCTTAGAGAAGGGACAGAACACTGAAGCTTTCTTT.

The V gene is TRBV5-3, the J gene TRBJ2-5; TRBD1 might be the D (5 bases). TRBV5-3 belongs to the ORF category, with a function that is uncertain. CDR3 size: 12 residues. V lost 6 bases and J lost 3, with 9 bases in between. The DNA for the CDR3 is TGTGCCAGAATGCAGGGTGAAGAGACCCAGTACTTC. This encodes CARMQGEETQYF.

Concerning this clone itself: This sample also contains other DNA sequences that code for the same CDR3. The rearrangement joins TRBV10-1 to TRBJ2-1, with D unclear. Germline loops: CDR1 WNHNN, CDR2 SYGVQD (reference sequence). The CDR3 is 9 amino acids. V dropped 7 bases and J dropped 16 bases, with 11 bases sitting between them. CDR3 sequence: CASTFDCFF. As DNA, the CDR3 is TGCGCCAGCACTTTTGACTGCTTCTTC.

This chain connects TRBV7-2 to TRBJ2-3; a possible D gene is TRBD1 (6 bases). The germline V gene has CDR1 SGHTA and CDR2 FQGNSA. The CDR3 contains 13 residues. The germline V and J ends were trimmed by 5 bases and 9 bases, with 15 bases remaining between them. In DNA, the CDR3 is TGTGCCAGCAGCATAAGGACAGACGGCACGCAGTATTTT. This gives the protein CASSIRTDGTQYF. Complete variable domain (other parts from reference TRBV7-2 and TRBJ2-3): GAGVSQSPSNKVTEKGKDVELRCDPISGHTALYWYRQSLGQGLEFLIYFQGNSAPDKSGLPSDRFSAERTGGSVSTLTIQRTQQEDSAVYLCASSIRTDGTQYFGPGTRLTVL.

The V call is TRBV13, the J call TRBJ2-1, with TRBD2 identical over 10 bases. The V gene's germline CDR1 is PRHDT and CDR2 FYEKMQ (reference sequence). The CDR3 has 16 amino acids. The ends lost 5 bases at V and 12 bases at J; junction bases unmatched: 16. The CDR3 spells CASSPLTSGPAGGQFF. The CDR3 DNA sequence: TGTGCCAGCAGCCCCCTGACTAGCGGGCCCGCTGGTGGGCAGTTCTTC.

The chain links TRBV7-9 to TRBJ2-3; 7 bases align to TRBD1. From germline, CDR1 is SEHNR and CDR2 FQNEAQ (reference sequence). This CDR3 has 16 residues. The trim removed 8 bases at V and 0 bases at J, leaving 11 bases unmatched. CDR3 loop: CASGNKGAFSTDTQYF. The CDR3 DNA reads TGTGCCAGCGGCAATAAGGGGGCGTTTAGCACAGATACGCAGTATTTT.

The CDR3 here is CASTLGQGADTEAFF. Here the CDR3 DNA reads TGCGCCAGCACCCTGGGACAGGGGGCGGACACTGAAGCTTTCTTT. V is TRBV4-1 and J is TRBJ1-1; TRBD1 matches at 12 bases. The CDR3 has 15 residues. With 7 bases clipped from V and 3 bases from J, the junction kept 6 bases outside the gene matches. The germline CDR1 and CDR2 sequences are MGHRA and YSYEKL.

J is TRBJ2-2 and V is TRBV25-1; D remains ambiguous. The CDR3 extends over 13 amino acids. Trimming pared 0 bases from V and 5 bases from J, leaving 4 bases between. Germline CDR1 is MGHDK and CDR2 is SYGVNS. The CDR3 sequence is CASSEYGTGELFF. In DNA, the CDR3 is TGTGCCAGCAGTGAATACGGGACCGGGGAGCTGTTTTTT.

As concerns this clone: Relative to the germline gene, one junction end is altered; a read error may explain this. Other DNA sequences of this sample code for an identical CDR3. The chain employs TRBV18 and TRBJ1-2; the D gene is possibly TRBD1 (5 bases). The CDR3 is made up of 13 amino acids. Looked up from germline, CDR1 is KGHSH and CDR2 is LQKENI. CDR3 coding DNA: TGTGCCAGTTCACCGGGGGGGGACTATGGCTACACCTTC. Its protein is CASSPGGDYGYTF.